Following are 10 T cell receptor beta chains from one sample sequenced in a study of CD8+CD57+ T cells in acquired aplastic anemia. TCR beta VDJ and CDR3 were profiled, and genomic DNA was the template. TCRdb re-derived calls from the reads in MiXCR, one entry per CDR3 protein. The sample carries some 190,000 distinct CDR3 sequences, just over 45% recorded once. Input material: sorted CD4+, CD8+, or CD8+CD57+ T cells (not recorded which) from PBMCs. The receptors shown here come from a human donor in good health.

V and J are TRBV12-3 or TRBV12-4 and TRBJ2-1, with D possibly being TRBD1 (5 bases). CDR3 length: 13 residues. The ends were cut back, 6 bases at V and 3 bases at J, with 9 bases in the middle. The CDR3 DNA is TGTGCCAGCAGGCGTACAGGCTACAATGAGCAGTTCTTC. Encoded protein: CASRRTGYNEQFF.

This clonotype turned up a few times. The CDR3 here is CASSFRGLTNEKLFF. The CDR3 DNA is TGTGCCAGCAGTTTTCGGGGCCTAACTAATGAAAAACTGTTTTTT. The chain employs TRBV2 and TRBJ1-4; TRBD1 is a possible D gene (5 bases). The V end was cut by 5 bases, the J end by 1 base, with 11 bases between. This CDR3 spans 15 amino acids. Germline V gene lookup returns CDR1 SNHLY and CDR2 FYNNEI.

A few counts support this clonotype. The chain employs TRBV7-2 and TRBJ1-6; D might be TRBD1 (5 bases). V lost 4 bases, J lost 14 bases, and 15 bases lay in between. The CDR3 consists of 13 residues. Germline V gene lookup returns CDR1 SGHTA and CDR2 FQGNSA. The CDR3 spells CASSYTGQLALHF. The CDR3 nucleotides read TGTGCCAGCAGCTACACAGGCCAGTTAGCCCTCCACTTT.

This clonotype was seen many times. V is TRBV15 and J is TRBJ1-2; no reliable D call. This CDR3 spans 14 amino acids. The germline V and J ends were trimmed by 0 bases and 2 bases, with 7 bases remaining between them. Per germline, CDR1 LNHNV and CDR2 YYDKDF (reference sequence). The DNA of the CDR3 is TGTGCCACCAGCAGAGATCCCGGAAACTATGGCTACACCTTC. Its translation is CATSRDPGNYGYTF.

There are many counts of this clonotype. This chain joins TRBV20-1 and TRBJ1-5; 7 nucleotides agree with TRBD1. Germline V CDR1 and CDR2: DFQATT, SNEGSKA (reference sequence). V was clipped by 6 bases and J by 5 bases; unmatched bases: 7. The CDR3 extends over 13 amino acids. CDR3 bases: TGCAGTGCCAGGGGGGACGGGGATCAGCCCCAGCATTTT. It yields the protein CSARGDGDQPQHF.

This clonotype has just one count. The chain combines TRBV19 with TRBJ2-3, with 9 bases aligning to TRBD2. The CDR3 extends over 16 amino acids. Germline V CDR1 and CDR2: LNHDA, SQIVND (reference sequence). Trimming removed 4 bases from V and 5 bases from J; junction bases left unmatched: 10. The CDR3 loop is CASSTPLGLAGDTQYF. The CDR3 nucleotides read TGTGCCAGTAGTACCCCCCTGGGACTAGCCGGAGATACGCAGTATTTT.

This clonotype has a single count. The chain uses TRBV4-2 and TRBJ2-1; maybe TRBD1 (5 bases). V lost 0 bases and J 10 bases, leaving 10 bases between the germline ends. Germline-derived CDR1 and CDR2 are LGHNA and YNFKEQ. The CDR3 extends over 13 amino acids. CDR3 nucleotide sequence: TGTGCCAGCAGCCAAGACGGGTGGGGCGAGCAGTTCTTC. Its protein is CASSQDGWGEQFF.

V is TRBV6-1 and J is TRBJ2-5; D may correspond to TRBD1 or TRBD2 (7 bases each). Per germline, CDR1 MNHNS and CDR2 SASEGT. Trimming cost V 6 bases and J 5 bases, with 19 bases left between them. The CDR3 contains 15 residues. The CDR3 region is CASSLSGTAGETQYF. As DNA, the CDR3 is TGTGCCAGCAGCCTAAGCGGGACAGCGGGGGAGACCCAGTACTTC.

This clonotype was detected ten times or more. This CDR3 is CASSEAASGSGEQFF. The DNA for the CDR3 is TGTGCCAGCAGTGAAGCCGCTAGCGGGAGTGGTGAGCAGTTCTTC. The chain employs TRBV2 and TRBJ2-1, with 10 bases lining up with TRBD2. The CDR3 contains 15 residues. The V gene's germline CDR1 is SNHLY and CDR2 FYNNEI. Unmatched junction bases numbered 5, after V lost 0 bases and J lost 9 bases.

J is TRBJ2-7 and V is TRBV15, with D perhaps matching TRBD1 or TRBD2 (5 bases each). Trimming shortened V by 2 bases and J by 2 bases, and 25 bases separated the two germline ends. CDR3 size: 19 residues. CDR1 LNHNV and CDR2 YYDKDF come from the germline V gene (reference sequence). The CDR3 DNA reads as TGTGCCACCAGCAGAACCGGGACCACCGCAACGGGATCCCCCTACGAGCAGTACTTC. As protein: CATSRTGTTATGSPYEQYF. Looking up the rest from reference TRBV15 and TRBJ2-7 gives the full variable domain: DAMVIQNPRYQVTQFGKPVTLSCSQTLNHNVMYWYQQKSSQAPKLLFHYYDKDFNNEADTPDNFQSRRPNTSFCFLDIRSPGLGDTAMYLCATSRTGTTATGSPYEQYFGPGTRLTVT.